This TCR beta chain was recovered during a study of blood T cell repertoires in COVID-19. Germline V gives CDR1 SNHLY, CDR2 FYNNEI. The CDR3 length is 15 residues. Trimming took off 7 bases at V and 0 bases at J, with 16 bases between the two ends. As originally analysed: Scientists estimated how many nucleated cells there were by amplifying reference gene primers. Profiling relied on immunoSEQ multiplex PCR, and the TCRdb table lists in-frame clones only, not all of them. For V, J and clone size, that table is used; D and trimming come from the DNA. The table has approximately 150,000 clones, 70% to 90% seen once.

The sequencing input was peripheral blood. This receptor was obtained from a human donor with acute or convalescent COVID-19. The donor label of this sample is uncertain. The V gene is TRBV2, the J gene TRBJ2-7, with D perhaps TRBD1 (5 bases). The CDR3 is CASNQNRQISYEQYF. The CDR3 nucleotides are TGTGCCAGCAACCAAAACAGACAGATCTCCTACGAGCAGTACTTC.